This TCR beta chain was sequenced during a study of cytotoxic CD8 clonotypes in ibrutinib-treated CLL. V trimming: 5 bases; J trimming: 3 bases; junction bases outside the gene matches: 2. The CDR3 contains 15 residues. The V gene's germline CDR1 is SEHNR and CDR2 FQNEAQ (reference sequence). TCRdb's copy holds only in-frame clones and misses some; the assay was immunoSEQ multiplex PCR. The table includes fewer than 7,000 clones, roughly 70% detected once. This sample comprised PBMCs, obtained before ibrutinib treatment. The sequence derives from a human donor with chronic lymphocytic leukemia. This chain uses TRBV7-9 with TRBJ2-2, with 11 nucleotides matching TRBD2. CDR3 DNA: TGTGCCAGCAGCCTACTAGCGGGGGACACCGGGGAGCTGTTTTTT. Amino acids: CASSLLAGDTGELFF.